Described below is a single T cell receptor beta chain sequence and its context. This CDR3 spans 16 amino acids. V lost 0 bases and J lost 0, with 11 bases in between. CDR1 and CDR2 from the germline V gene are KGHSH and LQKENI. Sequenced by immunoSEQ multiplex PCR; TCRdb stores in-frame clones only, minus some. Altogether around 25,000 clones are present, about nine tenths being singletons, with the ten largest covering less than 10%. This sample is part of a study of T cell changes during pregnancy in multiple sclerosis. The clonotype originates from a female donor with multiple sclerosis, enrolled in a pregnancy study. The chain has TRBV18 and TRBJ2-5, with D perhaps TRBD2 (6 bases). The sequencing used CD8+ T cells from peripheral blood mononuclear cells, collected in the second trimester of pregnancy. The CDR3 spells CASSPPAGKHQETQYF. In DNA form, the CDR3 reads TGTGCCAGCTCACCACCGGCGGGGAAGCACCAAGAGACCCAGTACTTC.